The clone carrying this T cell receptor beta chain has at least ten counts. Its antigen is unknown. RNA transcripts gave rise to amplified TCR beta CDR3 regions. The HTBI set primed first-round TCR CDR3 RT-PCR. Each CDR3 protein gets one entry after TCRdb re-called the multiplex PCR reads with MiXCR. The sample has a few hundred thousand distinct CDR3 sequences, around 20% seen once. The data derive from a study of T cells in Graves' hyperthyroidism and ophthalmopathy. Study-wide results and limits: Stable hyperthyroidism was separated from ophthalmopathy by a model based on 13 V-J features. Among thyroid clonotypes expanded above 0.001, most also appeared in blood.

Clinical symptoms, serum thyroxine, TRAb, thyroid ultrasound and orbital computed tomography informed diagnoses. The sequenced sample consisted of blood. This receptor was identified in a man aged 18-30 years with Graves' hyperthyroidism.

DNA for the CDR3: TGTGCCAGCAGCGGTCGGTGGCTTAATCAGCCCCAGCATTTT. It encodes CASSGRWLNQPQHF. The chain recombines TRBV7-8 with TRBJ1-5; unclear D gene. This CDR3 is built from 14 residues. The V and J ends lost 5 bases and 4 bases respectively, with 12 bases between them. CDR1 and CDR2 (germline): SGHVS, FQNEAQ.